Following are 10 T cell receptor beta chains from one sample sequenced in a study of blood T cell repertoires in COVID-19. Repertoires were generated with immunoSEQ multiplex PCR, while TCRdb's copy carries only in-frame clones and drops some. The repertoire includes under 150,000 clones, almost 80% of them detected once, and around 3% sits in the top ten. Sequencing was done on a sample of PBMCs or T cells enriched from blood (not recorded which). The receptors here all came from a woman aged 45-65 years who had recovered from COVID-19.

The chain uses TRBV29-1 and TRBJ2-7; possible D gene TRBD2, 6 bases. Trimming removed 7 bases at V and 0 bases at J, with 10 bases between. The V gene's germline CDR1 is SQVTM and CDR2 ANQGSEA. This CDR3 region has 12 residues. The CDR3 nucleotides are TGCAGCGCAGGGACTGACTCCTACGAGCAGTACTTC. Translation: CSAGTDSYEQYF.

The chain has TRBV27 and TRBJ2-7, with 7 bases matching TRBD1. The V gene end was trimmed by 5 bases and the J gene end by 0 bases; junction bases not matched to a gene: 13. Germline V lookup: CDR1 MNHEY, CDR2 SMNVEV (reference sequence). The CDR3 has 17 amino acids. The CDR3 loop reads CASSHPLRDRASYEQYF. As DNA, the CDR3 is TGTGCCAGCAGTCACCCTCTCCGGGACAGAGCCTCCTACGAGCAGTACTTC.

The CDR3: CASSHDRPNEKLFF. The CDR3, as DNA: TGTGCCAGCAGTCATGACAGGCCTAATGAAAAACTGTTTTTT. This chain uses TRBV28 with TRBJ1-4; weak D call: TRBD1 (6 bases). Trimming took 5 bases from V and 3 from J, leaving 10 bases between them. The CDR3 totals 14 residues. In germline, CDR1 is MDHEN, CDR2 SYDVKM. Drawing the rest from reference TRBV28 and TRBJ1-4, the complete variable domain is DVKVTQSSRYLVKRTGEKVFLECVQDMDHENMFWYRQDPGLGLRLIYFSYDVKMKEKGDIPEGYSVSREKKERFSLILESASTNQTSMYLCASSHDRPNEKLFFGSGTQLSVL.

This rearrangement joins TRBV5-1 to TRBJ2-1, with a possible D match to TRBD1 (6 bases). The germline V gene has CDR1 SGHRS and CDR2 YFSETQ. V dropped 3 bases and J dropped 0 bases, with 13 bases sitting between them. The CDR3 length is 16 residues. CDR3 amino acids: CASSYEGGSSYNEQFF. The CDR3, as DNA: TGCGCCAGCAGCTACGAAGGGGGTTCCTCCTACAATGAGCAGTTCTTC.

There are a few counts of this clone. The V call is TRBV5-1, the J call TRBJ2-7, with a tentative D call TRBD1 (6 bases). CDR1 and CDR2 (germline): SGHRS, YFSETQ. V was pared by 0 bases and J by 0 bases, with 7 bases between. CDR3 length: 14 residues. CDR3 sequence (DNA): TGCGCCAGCAGCTTGGGGACAGTCTCCTACGAGCAGTACTTC. Translated, it gives CASSLGTVSYEQYF. Looking up the rest from reference TRBV5-1 and TRBJ2-7 gives the full variable domain: KAGVTQTPRYLIKTRGQQVTLSCSPISGHRSVSWYQQTPGQGLQFLFEYFSETQRNKGNFPGRFSGRQFSNSRSEMNVSTLELGDSALYLCASSLGTVSYEQYFGPGTRLTVT.

The rearrangement uses TRBV28 and TRBJ1-4, with D tentatively TRBD1 (5 bases). The CDR3 runs to 14 residues. Germline CDR1 MDHEN, CDR2 SYDVKM. V was shortened by 4 bases and J by 3 bases, with 9 bases between the two germline ends. The CDR3 region is CASSSGWANEKLFF. The CDR3, as DNA: TGTGCCAGCAGTTCAGGGTGGGCTAATGAAAAACTGTTTTTT.

The chain links TRBV27 to TRBJ2-1; maybe TRBD1 (5 bases). CDR1 MNHEY and CDR2 SMNVEV come from the germline V gene (reference sequence). V lost 6 bases, J lost 8 bases, and 14 bases lay in between. This CDR3 comprises 13 residues. Here the CDR3 DNA reads TGTGCCAGCAGCCTTAAGGGGTCATATGAGCAGTTCTTC. Residues: CASSLKGSYEQFF.

This clone was picked up one time. This chain uses TRBV2 with TRBJ2-3, with TRBD2 matching over 10 bases. CDR1 and CDR2 (germline): SNHLY, FYNNEI. This CDR3 spans 13 amino acids. J lost 4 bases, V lost 8 bases, and 3 bases had no gene match. The CDR3 bases are TGTGCCAGCGTAGCGGGAGGAGCAGATACGCAGTATTTT. This sequence encodes CASVAGGADTQYF.

V is TRBV28 and J is TRBJ2-7; 9 bases agree with TRBD1. The V segment lost 5 bases and the J segment 4 bases; nucleotides outside the gene matches: 9. The length of the CDR3 is 15 residues. Germline V CDR1 and CDR2: MDHEN, SYDVKM. DNA of the CDR3: TGTGCCAGCAGTCTCACCGGGACAGGGCAGTACGAGCAGTACTTC. Encoded protein: CASSLTGTGQYEQYF.

The CDR3 loop reads CASLQRQGATEAFF. In DNA, the CDR3 is TGTGCCAGTCTGCAAAGACAGGGGGCCACTGAAGCTTTCTTT. The rearrangement joins TRBV19 to TRBJ1-1; TRBD1 aligns across 10 bases. V lost 8 bases and J lost 4; bases outside the gene matches: 7. Germline values: CDR1 LNHDA, CDR2 SQIVND (reference sequence). There are 14 residues in the CDR3. The full variable domain, rest sourced from reference TRBV19 and TRBJ1-1, is DGGITQSPKYLFRKEGQNVTLSCEQNLNHDAMYWYRQDPGQGLRLIYYSQIVNDFQKGDIAEGYSVSREKKESFPLTVTSAQKNPTAFYLCASLQRQGATEAFFGQGTRLTVV.